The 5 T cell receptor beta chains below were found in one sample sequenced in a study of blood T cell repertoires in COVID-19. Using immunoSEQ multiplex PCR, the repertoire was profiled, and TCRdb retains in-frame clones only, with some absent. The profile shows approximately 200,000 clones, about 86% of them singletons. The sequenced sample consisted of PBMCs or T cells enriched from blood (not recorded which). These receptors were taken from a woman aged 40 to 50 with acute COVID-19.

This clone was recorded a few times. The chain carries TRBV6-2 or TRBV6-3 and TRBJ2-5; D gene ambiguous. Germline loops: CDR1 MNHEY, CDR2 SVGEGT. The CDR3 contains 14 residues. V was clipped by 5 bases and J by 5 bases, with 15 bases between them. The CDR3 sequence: CASSRTPSTETQYF. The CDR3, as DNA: TGTGCCAGCAGTCGCACCCCAAGCACTGAGACCCAGTACTTC.

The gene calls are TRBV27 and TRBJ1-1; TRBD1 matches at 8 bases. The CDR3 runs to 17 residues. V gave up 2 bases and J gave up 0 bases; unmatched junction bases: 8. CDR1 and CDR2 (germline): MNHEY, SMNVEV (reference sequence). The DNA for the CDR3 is TGTGCCAGCAGTTTAGAAGGGACAGGCACCATGAACACTGAAGCTTTCTTT. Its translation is CASSLEGTGTMNTEAFF.

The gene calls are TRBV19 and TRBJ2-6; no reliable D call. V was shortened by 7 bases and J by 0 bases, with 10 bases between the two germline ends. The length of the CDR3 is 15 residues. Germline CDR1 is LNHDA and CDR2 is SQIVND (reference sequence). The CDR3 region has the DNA TGTGCCAGTAAACCCCGGAGCTCTGGGGCCAACGTCCTGACTTTC. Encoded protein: CASKPRSSGANVLTF.

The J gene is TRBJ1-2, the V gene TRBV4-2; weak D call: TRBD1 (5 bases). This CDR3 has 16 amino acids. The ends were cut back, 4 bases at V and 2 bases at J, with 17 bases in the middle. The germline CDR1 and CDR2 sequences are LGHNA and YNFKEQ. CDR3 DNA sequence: TGTGCCAGCAGCCTTCTAAGTTCAGGGATCAACTATGGCTACACCTTC. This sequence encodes CASSLLSSGINYGYTF.

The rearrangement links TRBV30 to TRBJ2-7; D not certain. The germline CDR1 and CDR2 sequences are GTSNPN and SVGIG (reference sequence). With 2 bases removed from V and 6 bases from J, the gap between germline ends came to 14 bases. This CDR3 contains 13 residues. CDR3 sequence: CAWSHDSRAEQYF. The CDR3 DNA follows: TGTGCCTGGAGTCACGACTCTAGAGCCGAGCAGTACTTC.